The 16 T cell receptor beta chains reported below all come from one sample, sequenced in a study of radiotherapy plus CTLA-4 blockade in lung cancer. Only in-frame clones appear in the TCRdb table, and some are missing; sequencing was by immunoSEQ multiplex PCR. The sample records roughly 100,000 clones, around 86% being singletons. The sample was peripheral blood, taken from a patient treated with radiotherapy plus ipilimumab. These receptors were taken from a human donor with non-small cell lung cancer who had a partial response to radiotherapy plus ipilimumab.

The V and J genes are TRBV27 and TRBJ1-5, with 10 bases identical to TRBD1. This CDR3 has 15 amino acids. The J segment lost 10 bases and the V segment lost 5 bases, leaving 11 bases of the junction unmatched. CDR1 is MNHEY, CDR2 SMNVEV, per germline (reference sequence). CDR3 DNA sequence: TGTGCCAGCAGTCAAGGACAGGGGGGATGGGAACCCCAGCATTTT. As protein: CASSQGQGGWEPQHF.

For the CDR3, the DNA is TGTGCCAGCTCACCACGGGCTAGCGTGGACAATGAGCAGTTCTTC. This codes for CASSPRASVDNEQFF. The gene calls are TRBV18 and TRBJ2-1; perhaps TRBD2 as D (6 bases). CDR3 length equals 15 residues. CDR1 is KGHSH, CDR2 LQKENI, per germline. Between the trimmed V and J ends, which lost 1 base and 5 bases, there was a span of 12 bases. The full variable domain, with the rest looked up from reference TRBV18 and TRBJ2-1, is NAGVMQNPRHLVRRRGQEARLRCSPMKGHSHVYWYRQLPEEGLKFMVYLQKENIIDESGMPKERFSAEFPKEGPSILRIQQVVRGDSAAYFCASSPRASVDNEQFFGPGTRLTVL.

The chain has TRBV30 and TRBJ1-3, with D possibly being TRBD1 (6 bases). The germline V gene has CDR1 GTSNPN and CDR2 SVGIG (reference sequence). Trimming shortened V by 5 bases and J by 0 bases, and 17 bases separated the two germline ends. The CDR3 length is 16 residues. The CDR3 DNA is TGTGCCTGGCCTGACCGGGACACAATCTCTGGAAACACCATATATTTT. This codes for CAWPDRDTISGNTIYF.

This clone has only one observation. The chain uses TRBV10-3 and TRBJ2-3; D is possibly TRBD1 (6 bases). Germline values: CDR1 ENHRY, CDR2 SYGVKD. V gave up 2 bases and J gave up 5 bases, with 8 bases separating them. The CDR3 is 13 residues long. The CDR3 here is CAISERGLDTQYF. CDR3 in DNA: TGTGCCATCAGTGAGAGGGGGTTAGATACGCAGTATTTT.

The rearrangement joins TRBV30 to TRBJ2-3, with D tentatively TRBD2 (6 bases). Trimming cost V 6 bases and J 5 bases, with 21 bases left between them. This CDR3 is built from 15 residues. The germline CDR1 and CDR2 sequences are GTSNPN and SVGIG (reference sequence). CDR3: CACKSGGSGRDTQYF. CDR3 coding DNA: TGTGCCTGTAAGTCAGGAGGGTCCGGGAGAGATACGCAGTATTTT.

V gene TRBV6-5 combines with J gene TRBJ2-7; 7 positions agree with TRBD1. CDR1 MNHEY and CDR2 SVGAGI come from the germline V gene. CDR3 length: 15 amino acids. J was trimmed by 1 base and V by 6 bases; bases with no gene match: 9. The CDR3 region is CASSSTKTGSYEQYF. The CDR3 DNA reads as TGTGCCAGCAGCTCGACCAAGACAGGGTCCTACGAGCAGTACTTC.

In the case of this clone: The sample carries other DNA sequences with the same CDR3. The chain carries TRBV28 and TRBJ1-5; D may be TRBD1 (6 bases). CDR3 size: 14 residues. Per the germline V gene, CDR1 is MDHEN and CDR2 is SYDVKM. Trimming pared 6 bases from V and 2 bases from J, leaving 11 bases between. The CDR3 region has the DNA TGTGCCAGCAGCACACAGGGTGGCAATCAGCCCCAGCATTTT. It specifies CASSTQGGNQPQHF.

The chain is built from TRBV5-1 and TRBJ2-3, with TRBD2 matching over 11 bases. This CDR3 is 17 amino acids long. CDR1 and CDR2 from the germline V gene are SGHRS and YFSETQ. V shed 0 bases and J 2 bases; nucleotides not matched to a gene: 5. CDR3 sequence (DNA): TGCGCCAGCAGCTTGGGGCTAGCGGGAGGTTCCACAGATACGCAGTATTTT. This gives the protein CASSLGLAGGSTDTQYF.

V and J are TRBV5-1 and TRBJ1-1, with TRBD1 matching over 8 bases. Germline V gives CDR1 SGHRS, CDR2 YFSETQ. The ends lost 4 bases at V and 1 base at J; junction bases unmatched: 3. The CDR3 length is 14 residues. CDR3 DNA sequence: TGCGCCAGCAGCCCGGGACAGGCGAACACTGAAGCTTTCTTT. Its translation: CASSPGQANTEAFF.

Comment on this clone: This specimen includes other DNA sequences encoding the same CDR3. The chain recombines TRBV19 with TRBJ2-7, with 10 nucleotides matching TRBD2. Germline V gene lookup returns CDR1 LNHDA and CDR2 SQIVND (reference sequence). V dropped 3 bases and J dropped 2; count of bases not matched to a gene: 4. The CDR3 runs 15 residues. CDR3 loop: CASSMVLAGAYEQYF. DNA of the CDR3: TGTGCCAGTAGTATGGTTCTAGCGGGGGCCTACGAGCAGTACTTC.

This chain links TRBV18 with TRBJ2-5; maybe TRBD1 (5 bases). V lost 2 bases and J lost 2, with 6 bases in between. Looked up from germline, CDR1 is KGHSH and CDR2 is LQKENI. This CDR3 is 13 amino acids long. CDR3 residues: CASSPGQQETQYF. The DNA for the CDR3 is TGTGCCAGCTCACCAGGACAACAAGAGACCCAGTACTTC. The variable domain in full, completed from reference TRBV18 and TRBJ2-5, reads NAGVMQNPRHLVRRRGQEARLRCSPMKGHSHVYWYRQLPEEGLKFMVYLQKENIIDESGMPKERFSAEFPKEGPSILRIQQVVRGDSAAYFCASSPGQQETQYFGPGTRLLVL.

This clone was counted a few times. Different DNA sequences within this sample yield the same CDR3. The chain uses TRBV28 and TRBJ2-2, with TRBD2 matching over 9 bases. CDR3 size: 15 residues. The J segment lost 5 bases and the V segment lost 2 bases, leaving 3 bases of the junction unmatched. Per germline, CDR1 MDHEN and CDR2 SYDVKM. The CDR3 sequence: CASSLGRGGTGELFF. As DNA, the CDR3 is TGTGCCAGCAGTTTAGGGCGGGGGGGGACCGGGGAGCTGTTTTTT.

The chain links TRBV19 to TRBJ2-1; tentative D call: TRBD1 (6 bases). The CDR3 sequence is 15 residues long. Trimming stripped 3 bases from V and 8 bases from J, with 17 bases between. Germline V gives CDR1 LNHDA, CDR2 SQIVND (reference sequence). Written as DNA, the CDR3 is TGTGCCAGTAGTATCAGGGGTCGCCCGACGGATGAGCAGTTCTTC. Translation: CASSIRGRPTDEQFF.

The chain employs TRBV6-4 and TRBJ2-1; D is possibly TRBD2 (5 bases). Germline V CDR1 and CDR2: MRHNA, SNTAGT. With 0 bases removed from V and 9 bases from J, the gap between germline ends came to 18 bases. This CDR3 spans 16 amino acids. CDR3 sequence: CASSDSFRRGPGEQFF. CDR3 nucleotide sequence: TGTGCCAGCAGTGACTCTTTTAGGCGAGGGCCGGGTGAGCAGTTCTTC.

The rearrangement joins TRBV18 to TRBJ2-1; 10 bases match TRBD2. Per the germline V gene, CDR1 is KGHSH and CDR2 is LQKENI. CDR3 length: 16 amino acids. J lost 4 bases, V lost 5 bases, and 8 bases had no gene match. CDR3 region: CASSAPSGSFYNEQFF. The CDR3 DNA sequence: TGTGCCAGCTCAGCTCCTAGCGGGAGCTTTTACAATGAGCAGTTCTTC.

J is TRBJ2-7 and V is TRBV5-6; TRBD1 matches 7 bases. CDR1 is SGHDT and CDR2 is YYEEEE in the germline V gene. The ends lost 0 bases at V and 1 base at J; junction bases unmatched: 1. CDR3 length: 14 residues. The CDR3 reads CASSLAGQSYEQYF. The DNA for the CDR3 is TGTGCCAGCAGCTTGGCGGGACAGTCCTACGAGCAGTACTTC. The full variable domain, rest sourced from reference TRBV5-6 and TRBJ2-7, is DAGVTQSPTHLIKTRGQQVTLRCSPKSGHDTVSWYQQALGQGPQFIFQYYEEEERQRGNFPDRFSGHQFPNYSSELNVNALLLGDSALYLCASSLAGQSYEQYFGPGTRLTVT.